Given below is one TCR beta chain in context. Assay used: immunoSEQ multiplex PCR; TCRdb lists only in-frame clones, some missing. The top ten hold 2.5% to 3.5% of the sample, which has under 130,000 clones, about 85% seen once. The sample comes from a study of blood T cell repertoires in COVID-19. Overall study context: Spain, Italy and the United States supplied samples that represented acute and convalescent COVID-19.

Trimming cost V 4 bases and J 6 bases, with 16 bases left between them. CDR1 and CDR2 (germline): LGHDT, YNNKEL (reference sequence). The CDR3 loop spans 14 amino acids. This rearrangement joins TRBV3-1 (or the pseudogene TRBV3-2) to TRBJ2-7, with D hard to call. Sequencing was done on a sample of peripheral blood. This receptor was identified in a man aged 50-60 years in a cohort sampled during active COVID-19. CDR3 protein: CASSPNIPGSEQYV. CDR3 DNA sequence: TGTGCCAGCAGCCCCAACATACCCGGGTCCGAGCAGTACGTC.